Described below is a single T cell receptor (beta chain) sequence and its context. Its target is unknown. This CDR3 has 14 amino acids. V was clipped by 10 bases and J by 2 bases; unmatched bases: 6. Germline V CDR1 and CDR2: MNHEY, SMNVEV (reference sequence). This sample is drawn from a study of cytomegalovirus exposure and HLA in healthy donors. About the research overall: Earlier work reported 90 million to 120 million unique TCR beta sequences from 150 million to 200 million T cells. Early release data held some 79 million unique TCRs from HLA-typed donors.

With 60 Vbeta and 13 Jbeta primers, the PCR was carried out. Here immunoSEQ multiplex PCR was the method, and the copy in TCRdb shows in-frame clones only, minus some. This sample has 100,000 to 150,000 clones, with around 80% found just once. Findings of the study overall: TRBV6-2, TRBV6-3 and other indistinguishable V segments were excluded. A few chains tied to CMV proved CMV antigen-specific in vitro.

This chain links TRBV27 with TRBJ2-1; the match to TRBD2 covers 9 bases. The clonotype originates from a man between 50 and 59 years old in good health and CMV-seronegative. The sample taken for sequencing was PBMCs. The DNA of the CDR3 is TGTGCCACCGTAGCGGGGGCTCCCTACAATGAGCAGTTCTTC. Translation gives CATVAGAPYNEQFF.